The TCR beta chain under discussion was sequenced for a study of T cells expressing NK-cell markers. About the study: The authors sequenced eight donors, of whom seven were HCMV-seropositive and one was seronegative. General study findings and limits: Dominant NKG2C+ clonotypes were found to form roughly 1.0-7.5% of CD8+ T cells in over five donors.

From the 5' RACE reads, TCRdb lists one entry per CDR3 protein and no DNA. The sample table includes about half a million distinct CDR3 sequences. CDR1 and CDR2 from the germline V gene are DFQATT and SNEGSKA (reference sequence). The CDR3 totals 15 residues. As to this clonotype: Its antigen remains unknown.

The sequenced material came from blood T cells: a sorted CD56 or NKG2C T cell subset, CD4+ or CD8+ T cells, or bulk PBMC T cells (not recorded which). The receptor was derived from a woman aged 50 to 60 in good health. This chain uses TRBV20-1 with TRBJ1-2. CDR3 amino acids: CSARSSKAVLGGYTF.